The rows below give T cell receptor beta chains drawn from one sample of a study of T cell repertoires in cytomegalovirus infection. In TCRdb, the reads were re-called with MiXCR into one record per CDR3 protein. Of under 350,000 distinct CDR3 sequences listed, 20% to 25% were seen once; the top ten hold roughly a fifth. Antigen specificity for these receptors is unknown. This material consisted of cultured PBMCs, taken from culture after CMV antigen stimulation. These receptors were taken from a human donor in good health (CMV status not recorded). Some clones in this sample may be carry-over from other donors' samples. Both conserved end residues are part of each CDR3. D genes are given only for firm matches. Not every row has a clone size; where given, it reads once, few, many or a size class.

d_call,clone_size,v_call,j_call,cdr3_aa,cdr3_nt
NA,many,TRBV6-2/TRBV6-3,TRBJ1-1,CASSYGRGTEAFF,TGTGCCAGCAGTTACGGGAGAGGTACTGAAGCTTTCTTT
TRBD1,few,TRBV20-1,TRBJ1-6,CSAGQEAYNSPLHF,TGCAGTGCTGGACAGGAAGCTTATAATTCACCCCTCCACTTT
TRBD1,NA,TRBV6-6,TRBJ1-1,CACLQGAEAFF,TGTGCCTGCTTACAGGGGGCTGAAGCTTTCTTT
NA,NA,TRBV12-3/TRBV12-4,TRBJ2-3,CASSLAGKGTDTQYF,TGTGCCAGCAGTTTAGCGGGGAAAGGTACAGATACGCAGTATTTT
NA,NA,TRBV27,TRBJ1-2,CASSSTGAYGYTF,TGTGCCAGCAGTTCGACAGGTGCTTATGGCTACACCTTC
NA,NA,TRBV20-1,TRBJ1-1,CSANRGENTEAFF,TGCAGTGCTAACCGGGGGGAGAACACTGAAGCTTTCTTT
NA,many,TRBV12-3/TRBV12-4,TRBJ1-1,CASRRGTEAFF,TGTGCCAGCCGGAGGGGCACTGAAGCTTTCTTT
NA,many,TRBV7-2,TRBJ1-1,CASSRLTGRGANTEAFF,TGTGCCAGCAGCCGGTTGACAGGCCGCGGGGCGAACACTGAAGCTTTCTTT
NA,NA,TRBV30,TRBJ1-5,CACAGGRNQPQHF,TGTGCCTGCGCTGGGGGTCGGAATCAGCCCCAGCATTTT
NA,few,TRBV7-2,TRBJ2-2,CASSLAPFANTGELFF,TGTGCCAGCAGCTTAGCACCGTTCGCGAACACCGGGGAGCTGTTTTTT
TRBD2,many,TRBV6-2/TRBV6-3,TRBJ2-1,CASSVEISGIREEQFF,TGTGCCAGCAGCGTCGAGATAAGCGGGATCCGAGAGGAGCAGTTCTTC
NA,NA,TRBV14,TRBJ2-7,CASSQPAHSYEQYF,TGTGCCAGCAGCCAACCAGCCCACTCCTACGAGCAGTACTTC
TRBD1,NA,TRBV10-3,TRBJ1-2,CAISEGTGGGYTF,TGTGCCATCAGTGAAGGGACAGGTGGCGGCTACACCTTC
NA,few,TRBV4-1,TRBJ1-1,CASTLRRSNTEAFF,TGCGCCAGCACCCTTCGACGTTCGAACACTGAAGCTTTCTTT
TRBD1,few,TRBV7-2,TRBJ2-1,CASSLGTGGSWGRPRNNEQFF,TGTGCCAGCAGCTTAGGGACAGGGGGCTCATGGGGGAGACCTAGGAACAATGAGCAGTTCTTC
NA,many,TRBV29-1,TRBJ2-1,CSVGPGQEQFF,TGCAGCGTTGGTCCCGGGCAGGAGCAGTTCTTC
NA,many,TRBV6-5,TRBJ2-7,CASSYSSSYEQYF,TGTGCCAGCAGTTACTCTTCCTCCTACGAGCAGTACTTC
TRBD2,NA,TRBV6-1,TRBJ2-7,CASSDGTSGRGYEQYF,TGTGCCAGCAGTGATGGGACTAGCGGGAGGGGCTACGAGCAGTACTTC
TRBD1,NA,TRBV9,TRBJ2-3,CASSRRQGALADTQYF,TGTGCCAGCAGCCGACGACAGGGGGCCTTGGCAGATACGCAGTATTTT
TRBD1,few,TRBV6-2/TRBV6-3,TRBJ2-7,CASSDPGQGSSYEQYF,TGTGCCAGCAGTGATCCGGGACAGGGTAGCTCCTACGAGCAGTACTTC
NA,NA,TRBV6-2/TRBV6-3,TRBJ2-7,CASTVAQGLEQYF,TGTGCCAGCACCGTAGCCCAGGGACTCGAGCAGTACTTC
TRBD1,many,TRBV6-2/TRBV6-3,TRBJ2-1,CASEMGQGSYNEQFF,TGTGCCAGCGAGATGGGACAGGGATCCTACAATGAGCAGTTCTTC
TRBD1,NA,TRBV2,TRBJ1-5,CASSGGTGTNQPQHF,TGTGCCAGCAGCGGTGGGACAGGGACTAATCAGCCCCAGCATTTT
NA,few,TRBV7-2,TRBJ2-1,CASSLPGLLNEQFF,TGTGCCAGCAGCTTACCGGGACTTTTAAATGAGCAGTTCTTC
NA,NA,TRBV9,TRBJ2-1,CASSVGANSYNEQFF,TGTGCCAGCAGCGTCGGAGCGAACTCCTACAATGAGCAGTTCTTC
TRBD2,NA,TRBV19,TRBJ2-1,CASSMTGTSAFDEQFF,TGTGCCAGTAGTATGACCGGGACTAGCGCTTTCGATGAGCAGTTCTTC
TRBD2,NA,TRBV6-2/TRBV6-3,TRBJ2-5,CASSYIQTSGASRETQYF,TGTGCCAGCAGTTATATTCAGACTAGCGGGGCTTCGAGGGAGACCCAGTACTTC
NA,many,TRBV7-2,TRBJ2-2,CASSLAAPNTGELFF,TGTGCCAGCAGCTTAGCCGCCCCTAACACCGGGGAGCTGTTTTTT
TRBD2,few,TRBV6-6,TRBJ2-3,CASSYSASGTDTQYF,TGTGCCAGCAGTTACTCGGCTAGCGGGACAGATACGCAGTATTTT
NA,few,TRBV7-2,TRBJ2-7,CASSLSSRQLYEQYF,TGTGCCAGCAGCTTAAGTTCGAGACAGCTCTACGAGCAGTACTTC
NA,few,TRBV20-1,TRBJ2-1,CSARDPGAGEQFF,TGCAGTGCTAGAGATCCCGGGGCGGGGGAGCAGTTCTTC
NA,few,TRBV10-3,TRBJ2-7,CAIGQLGYEQYF,TGTGCCATCGGGCAACTAGGTTACGAGCAGTACTTC
NA,NA,TRBV7-8,TRBJ1-5,CASSLEEVTVNQPQHF,TGTGCCAGCAGCTTAGAGGAGGTGACAGTCAATCAGCCCCAGCATTTT
TRBD1,few,TRBV19,TRBJ2-5,CASRATGSAQETQYF,TGTGCCAGTAGGGCGACAGGGTCGGCCCAAGAGACCCAGTACTTC
TRBD1,few,TRBV7-3,TRBJ2-5,CASSLTGKETQYF,TGTGCCAGCAGCTTGACAGGGAAAGAGACCCAGTACTTC
TRBD2,few,TRBV12-3/TRBV12-4,TRBJ2-5,CASSPSGRDQYF,TGTGCCAGCAGTCCTAGCGGGCGGGACCAGTACTTC
TRBD1,many,TRBV7-2,TRBJ2-1,CASSLSGGPYNEQFF,TGTGCCAGCAGCTTATCAGGGGGACCCTACAATGAGCAGTTCTTC
TRBD1,NA,TRBV6-2/TRBV6-3,TRBJ1-1,CASSSDDRVGTEAFF,TGTGCCAGCAGTTCCGACGACAGGGTGGGCACTGAAGCTTTCTTT
TRBD2,NA,TRBV28,TRBJ2-7,CASSFGGVPYEQYF,TGTGCCAGCAGTTTCGGGGGGGTTCCCTACGAGCAGTACTTC
TRBD1,NA,TRBV29-1,TRBJ1-1,CSAQGQSPNTEAFF,TGCAGCGCCCAGGGACAGTCACCTAACACTGAAGCTTTCTTT
TRBD2,NA,TRBV27,TRBJ2-5,CASKGLSGRALKETQYF,TGTGCCAGCAAAGGCCTCAGCGGGAGGGCCCTAAAAGAGACCCAGTACTTC
NA,NA,TRBV18,TRBJ1-3,CASSPPGTFSGNTIYF,TGTGCCAGCTCACCACCGGGAACATTCTCTGGAAACACCATATATTTT
NA,NA,TRBV6-2/TRBV6-3,TRBJ2-3,CASSYLPGADTQYF,TGTGCCAGCAGTTACCTCCCGGGAGCAGATACGCAGTATTTT
NA,few,TRBV9,TRBJ1-1,CASSVGTTDEAFF,TGTGCCAGCAGCGTAGGAACGACAGATGAAGCTTTCTTT
NA,many,TRBV7-8,TRBJ2-7,CASRGPQYEQYF,TGTGCCAGCCGCGGGCCCCAGTACGAGCAGTACTTC